The 26 T cell receptor beta chains in this list originate from one sample, sequenced in a study of HIV-infected patients and healthy controls. cDNA was made from 500 ng RNA using alpha and beta constant primers. Each of the alpha and beta chains got its own library through chain-specific third strand synthesis with indices. Via MiXCR, TCRdb re-called the 5' RACE reads, giving one row per CDR3 protein. The sample has under 20,000 distinct CDR3 sequences, approximately 7% seen once. The repertoire came from unfractionated whole blood and reflected all unsorted peripheral T cells. Sequencing was carried out using blood. These receptors all stem from an adult in good health.

The V gene is TRBV7-9, the J gene TRBJ2-4; D gene ambiguous. The CDR3 is 14 amino acids. Germline V CDR1 and CDR2: SEHNR, FQNEAQ (reference sequence). V was cut by 3 bases and J by 0 bases, with 6 bases left in between. The CDR3: CASSLNLAKNIQYF. For the CDR3, the DNA is TGTGCCAGCAGCTTGAATTTAGCCAAAAACATTCAGTACTTC.

This clonotype was recorded many times. CDR3 loop: CASSQGFGQLHRTF. CDR3 sequence (DNA): TGTGCCAGCAGCCAAGGGTTTGGACAGCTCCATAGGACCTTC. The V call is TRBV3-1, the J call TRBJ1-2; D may be TRBD1 (6 bases). CDR1 and CDR2 (germline): LGHDT, YNNKEL (reference sequence). The CDR3 totals 14 residues. V shed 1 base and J shed 14 bases, with 20 bases lying between them.

This clonotype was seen ten or more times. This chain uses TRBV6-5 with TRBJ2-1, with D perhaps TRBD1 or TRBD2 (5 bases each). V lost 8 bases and J 4 bases, leaving 18 bases between the germline ends. CDR1 is MNHEY, CDR2 SVGAGI, per germline. The CDR3 covers 15 residues. Here the CDR3 DNA reads TGTGCCAGCGGGACGTACCGGGGCCGATACAATGAGCAGTTCTTC. Translating gives CASGTYRGRYNEQFF.

In its sample, this clonotype is medium-sized (0.01 to 0.1%). CDR3 DNA sequence: TGTGCCAGCAGCTTAGTCCTTGGACTAGCGGGAAGATATACGCAGTATTTT. Amino acid sequence: CASSLVLGLAGRYTQYF. The V call is TRBV13, the J call TRBJ2-3; 12 positions agree with TRBD2. Germline-derived CDR1 and CDR2 are PRHDT and FYEKMQ (reference sequence). The ends lost 1 base at V and 7 bases at J; junction bases unmatched: 9. This CDR3 is 17 amino acids long.

This clonotype has a count of ten or more. V usage is TRBV30 and J usage is TRBJ1-1; TRBD1 is a possible D gene (6 bases). The CDR3 runs 16 residues. The V gene's germline CDR1 is GTSNPN and CDR2 SVGIG (reference sequence). V shed 7 bases and J shed 0 bases, with 21 bases lying between them. CDR3 bases: TGTGCCTCCAACTCAAGGGGGGATCGGGTGAACACTGAAGCTTTCTTT. Translation gives CASNSRGDRVNTEAFF.

In its sample, this clonotype was seen many times. The V gene is TRBV12-3 or TRBV12-4, the J gene TRBJ1-1; D possibly corresponds to TRBD1 (6 bases). The CDR3 has 15 amino acids. Between the trimmed V and J ends, which lost 3 bases and 4 bases, there was a span of 15 bases. Here the CDR3 DNA reads TGTGCCAGCAGTTTTCAGGGGCGCGGGTCCACTGAAGCTTTCTTT. As protein: CASSFQGRGSTEAFF.

This clonotype counts as medium-sized. This chain uses TRBV3-1 with TRBJ1-1; D gene ambiguous. V shed 7 bases and J shed 1 base, with 10 bases lying between them. This CDR3 has 13 amino acids. From germline, CDR1 is LGHDT and CDR2 YNNKEL (reference sequence). The CDR3 protein is CASTRQANTEAFF. The CDR3 DNA follows: TGTGCCAGCACACGACAAGCGAACACTGAAGCTTTCTTT. Filled out from reference TRBV3-1 and TRBJ1-1, the complete variable domain reads DTAVSQTPKYLVTQMGNDKSIKCEQNLGHDTMYWYKQDSKKFLKIMFSYNNKELIINETVPNRFSPKSPDKAHLNLHINSLELGDSAVYFCASTRQANTEAFFGQGTRLTVV.

In its sample, this clonotype was seen many times. The rearrangement uses TRBV19 and TRBJ1-1; no reliable D call. Germline values: CDR1 LNHDA, CDR2 SQIVND (reference sequence). Trimming took off 5 bases at V and 4 bases at J, with 14 bases between the two ends. The CDR3 spans 14 residues. The CDR3 bases are TGTGCCAGTAGTTGGCTGTCAGGAGGCACTGAAGCTTTCTTT. It codes for CASSWLSGGTEAFF.

This clonotype was counted ten times or more. The gene calls are TRBV5-4 and TRBJ2-7; 11 bases are shared with TRBD2. The CDR3 is 14 amino acids. Germline loops: CDR1 SGHNT, CDR2 YYREEE (reference sequence). V gave up 3 bases and J gave up 9 bases; unmatched junction bases: 8. CDR3 in amino acids: CASSYTSGSHGQYF. CDR3 in DNA: TGTGCCAGCAGCTACACTAGCGGGAGTCATGGGCAGTACTTC.

This clonotype was found many times. The chain links TRBV3-1 to TRBJ2-1, with 12 bases that match TRBD2. V was pared by 4 bases and J by 0 bases, with 7 bases of the junction left unmatched. The CDR3 has 18 amino acids. Germline CDR1 and CDR2: LGHDT and YNNKEL (reference sequence). Here the CDR3 reads CASSRGLAGTSSYNEQFF. As DNA, the CDR3 is TGTGCCAGCAGCCGCGGACTAGCGGGGACAAGCTCCTACAATGAGCAGTTCTTC.

The rearrangement uses TRBV20-1 and TRBJ2-3; D unclear. This CDR3 has 15 residues. Trimming removed 6 bases from V and 0 bases from J, with 16 bases in between. Germline CDR1 and CDR2: DFQATT and SNEGSKA (reference sequence). The CDR3 region is CSAIRDGASTDTQYF. In DNA, the CDR3 is TGCAGTGCCATCCGAGACGGTGCCAGCACAGATACGCAGTATTTT.

This clonotype was picked up many times. The chain has TRBV3-1 and TRBJ2-4, with D unclear. The CDR3 extends over 16 amino acids. V was clipped by 4 bases and J by 7 bases, with 20 bases between them. Germline assignment: CDR1 LGHDT and CDR2 YNNKEL (reference sequence). CDR3 loop: CASSLSPIELDNIQYF. The CDR3 DNA is TGTGCCAGCAGCCTTAGCCCCATAGAATTAGATAACATTCAGTACTTC.

At least ten counts were recorded for this clonotype. The chain has TRBV12-3 or TRBV12-4 and TRBJ2-7; D ambiguous. Trimming cost V 6 bases and J 4 bases, with 10 bases left between them. The length of the CDR3 is 12 residues. DNA for the CDR3: TGTGCCAGCAGAAGCTACCAATACGAGCAGTACTTC. Its translation is CASRSYQYEQYF.

In this sample, this clonotype turned up many times. The chain combines TRBV6-2 or TRBV6-3 with TRBJ1-2; 8 bases line up with TRBD1. This CDR3 region has 15 residues. V lost 7 bases and J lost 4; bases outside the gene matches: 11. CDR1 is MNHEY and CDR2 is SVGEGT in the germline V gene. The CDR3 DNA reads as TGTGCCAGCACTTTTCCGGACAGGGACGCCTATGGCTACACCTTC. It encodes CASTFPDRDAYGYTF.

Many counts were recorded for this clonotype. CDR3 residues: CSATPMRGANEKLFF. The CDR3 nucleotides are TGCAGTGCCACCCCCATGCGGGGGGCGAATGAAAAACTGTTTTTT. The gene calls are TRBV20-1 and TRBJ1-4; D is perhaps TRBD1 (6 bases). Germline values: CDR1 DFQATT, CDR2 SNEGSKA (reference sequence). CDR3 size: 15 residues. Trimming took off 6 bases at V and 5 bases at J, with 19 bases between the two ends.

This clonotype occurred many times. The chain couples TRBV5-4 to TRBJ1-2, with TRBD1 identical over 10 bases. CDR3 length: 15 amino acids. Germline lookup yields CDR1 SGHNT and CDR2 YYREEE (reference sequence). J lost 2 bases, V lost 4 bases, and 5 bases had no gene match. CDR3 loop: CASSLRTGGNYGYTF. The CDR3 bases are TGTGCCAGCAGCCTCAGGACAGGGGGGAACTATGGCTACACCTTC.

This clonotype is labeled medium-sized. The chain links TRBV28 to TRBJ1-4, with TRBD1 matching 8 bases. The V gene end was trimmed by 2 bases and the J gene end by 10 bases; junction bases not matched to a gene: 12. Germline V lookup: CDR1 MDHEN, CDR2 SYDVKM. The CDR3 is made up of 16 amino acids. CDR3 nucleotides: TGTGCCAGCAGTTTAGGGGGCCGGGACAGGCTGGGAAAACTGTTTTTT. The encoded protein is CASSLGGRDRLGKLFF.

This clonotype was observed many times. The chain couples TRBV18 to TRBJ2-1, with 13 nucleotides matching TRBD2. Germline CDR1 reads KGHSH; CDR2 reads LQKENI. The CDR3 runs to 16 residues. Trimming cost V 3 bases and J 6 bases; bases outside gene matches: 5. Here the CDR3 reads CASSPRTSGGTNEQFF. The CDR3 DNA reads TGTGCCAGCTCACCGAGGACTAGCGGGGGAACCAATGAGCAGTTCTTC.

By share, this clonotype ranks as medium-sized. The chain is built from TRBV11-2 and TRBJ1-1; D is uncertain. V was trimmed by 6 bases and J by 0 bases, leaving 14 bases between them. The CDR3 extends over 15 amino acids. Looked up from germline, CDR1 is SGHAT and CDR2 is FQNNGV. The CDR3 DNA reads TGTGCCAGCAGTGGGTTCAGGAGCATGAACACTGAAGCTTTCTTT. It specifies CASSGFRSMNTEAFF.

This clonotype was observed many times. The chain joins TRBV12-3 or TRBV12-4 to TRBJ1-2; 7 positions agree with TRBD1. CDR3 length: 12 amino acids. J was trimmed by 4 bases and V by 8 bases; bases with no gene match: 4. CDR3 bases: TGTGCCAGCGGCCGGGACAGCTATGGCTACACCTTC. This codes for CASGRDSYGYTF.

This clonotype has at least ten counts. This chain joins TRBV27 and TRBJ1-2; D is unresolved. Trimming removed 3 bases from V and 0 bases from J, with 8 bases in between. Per the germline V gene, CDR1 is MNHEY and CDR2 is SMNVEV (reference sequence). This CDR3 contains 14 residues. In DNA form, the CDR3 reads TGTGCCAGCAGTTTCAAGAGTGCTAACTATGGCTACACCTTC. This sequence encodes CASSFKSANYGYTF.

This clonotype was seen a few times. This chain links TRBV29-1 with TRBJ2-2, with D uncertain. The CDR3 loop spans 12 amino acids. Germline V gives CDR1 SQVTM, CDR2 ANQGSEA. V lost 0 bases and J lost 6, with 5 bases in between. CDR3 DNA: TGCAGCGTTGAAGATCTGGCCGGGGAGCTGTTTTTT. Its protein is CSVEDLAGELFF.

This clonotype appeared many times. The rearrangement links TRBV7-2 to TRBJ2-1, with D possibly being TRBD1 (5 bases). Trimming stripped 3 bases from V and 9 bases from J, with 9 bases between. The CDR3 extends over 12 amino acids. Germline-derived CDR1 and CDR2 are SGHTA and FQGNSA. CDR3 sequence reads: CASSFWGVEQFF. The CDR3, as DNA: TGTGCCAGCAGCTTTTGGGGCGTTGAGCAGTTCTTC. The variable domain in full, with the rest retrieved from reference TRBV7-2 and TRBJ2-1, is GAGVSQSPSNKVTEKGKDVELRCDPISGHTALYWYRQSLGQGLEFLIYFQGNSAPDKSGLPSDRFSAERTGGSVSTLTIQRTQQEDSAVYLCASSFWGVEQFFGPGTRLTVL.

In its sample, this clonotype was seen many times. This chain links TRBV4-1 with TRBJ2-3; D call uncertain. There are 15 residues in the CDR3. CDR1 is MGHRA and CDR2 is YSYEKL in the germline V gene. Trimming took 3 bases from V and 2 from J, leaving 12 bases between them. CDR3 coding DNA: TGCGCCAGCAGCCACGGTATAGGGATCACAGATACGCAGTATTTT. It codes for CASSHGIGITDTQYF.

Within the sample, this clonotype is medium-sized. The rearrangement joins TRBV20-1 to TRBJ2-2; D call uncertain. The V end was cut by 0 bases, the J end by 4 bases, with 3 bases between. The CDR3 sequence is 12 residues long. Germline V gene lookup returns CDR1 DFQATT and CDR2 SNEGSKA (reference sequence). Here the CDR3 DNA reads TGCAGTGCTAGAGATGGCACCGGGGAGCTGTTTTTT. It yields the protein CSARDGTGELFF.

This clonotype has ten or more counts. J is TRBJ2-7 and V is TRBV28, with D unclear. The V and J ends lost 2 bases and 5 bases respectively, with 13 bases between them. This CDR3 is 14 amino acids long. CDR1 and CDR2 from the germline V gene are MDHEN and SYDVKM. CDR3 residues: CASSLLSGPDEQYF. For the CDR3, the DNA is TGTGCCAGCAGTTTACTTTCCGGGCCCGACGAGCAGTACTTC. The full variable domain, rest sourced from reference TRBV28 and TRBJ2-7, is DVKVTQSSRYLVKRTGEKVFLECVQDMDHENMFWYRQDPGLGLRLIYFSYDVKMKEKGDIPEGYSVSREKKERFSLILESASTNQTSMYLCASSLLSGPDEQYFGPGTRLTVT.